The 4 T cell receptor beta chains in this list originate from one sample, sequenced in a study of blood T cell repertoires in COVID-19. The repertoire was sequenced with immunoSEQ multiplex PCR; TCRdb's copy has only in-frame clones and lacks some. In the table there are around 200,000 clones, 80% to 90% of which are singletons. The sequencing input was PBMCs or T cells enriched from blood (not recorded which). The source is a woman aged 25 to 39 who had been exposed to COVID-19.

The CDR3 is CASSSAQRDRSYNQPQHF. The CDR3 coding sequence is TGTGCCAGCAGCTCCGCACAAAGGGACAGGTCTTACAATCAGCCCCAGCATTTT. The gene calls are TRBV21-1 and TRBJ1-5; the table's D call TRBD1 went unverified against the DNA. TRBV21-1 is designated a pseudogene. CDR3 length: 18 residues.

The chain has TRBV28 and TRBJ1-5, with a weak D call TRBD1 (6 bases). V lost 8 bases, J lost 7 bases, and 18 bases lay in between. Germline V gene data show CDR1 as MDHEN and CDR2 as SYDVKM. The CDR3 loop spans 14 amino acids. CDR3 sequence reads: CASVGVGGGQPQHF. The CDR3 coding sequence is TGTGCCAGCGTAGGGGTTGGGGGGGGCCAGCCCCAGCATTTT.

The CDR3 bases are TGTGCCAGCTCCATAAACGACGGGGAATTCTATGGCTACACCTTC. Residues: CASSINDGEFYGYTF. This sequence joins TRBV18 and TRBJ1-2, with D uncertain. V lost 6 bases and J lost 4, with 18 bases in between. Germline V lookup: CDR1 KGHSH, CDR2 LQKENI. The CDR3 runs to 15 residues.

The CDR3 here is CASRRGEVYNEQFF. The DNA of the CDR3 is TGTGCCAGCAGGCGGGGGGAGGTCTACAATGAGCAGTTCTTC. The chain joins TRBV6-5 to TRBJ2-1; 8 nucleotides align to TRBD2. The CDR3 consists of 14 residues. The V segment lost 6 bases and the J segment 3 bases; nucleotides outside the gene matches: 4. Germline assignment: CDR1 MNHEY and CDR2 SVGAGI.